This record looks at one TCR beta chain sequence and its context. This table comes from immunoSEQ multiplex PCR, and its TCRdb copy is limited to in-frame clones, with some not included. The table lists about 60,000 clones, roughly nine tenths of them singletons, with around 2% in the top ten. This sample stems from a study of OX40 agonist ivuxolimab in advanced cancers. This CDR3 is 13 amino acids long. V lost 6 bases and J 6 bases, leaving 12 bases between the germline ends. The germline gives CDR1 SEHNR, CDR2 FQNEAQ (reference sequence). Source: CD4+ or CD8+ T cells sorted from blood, taken in a trial of the OX40 agonist ivuxolimab. The clonotype was recovered from an adult with an advanced solid tumor such as melanoma, head and neck, liver or kidney cancer. The V gene is TRBV7-9, the J gene TRBJ2-1; D call uncertain. The CDR3 sequence is CASRSIGTNEQFF. Written as DNA, the CDR3 is TGTGCCAGCAGAAGTATTGGAACCAATGAGCAGTTCTTC. The variable domain in full, completed from reference TRBV7-9 and TRBJ2-1, reads DTGVSQNPRHKITKRGQNVTFRCDPISEHNRLYWYRQTLGQGPEFLTYFQNEAQLEKSRLLSDRFSAERPKGSFSTLEIQRTEQGDSAMYLCASRSIGTNEQFFGPGTRLTVL.